This TCR beta chain was identified in a study of cytomegalovirus exposure and HLA in healthy donors. The PCR made use of 60 Vbeta and 13 Jbeta primers. Clones were sequenced by immunoSEQ multiplex PCR, and TCRdb holds only the in-frame ones, with some missing. The data show about 42,000 clones, and the top ten clones hold about 1.2%. CDR1 SQVTM and CDR2 ANQGSEA come from the germline V gene. The CDR3 sequence is 17 residues long. V lost 7 bases to trimming and J lost 0 bases, with 24 bases between them. At collection, donors were nominally healthy, but unrecorded immune exposures were probable. Sequencing input: PBMCs. The clonotype comes from a man aged 30 to 45 in good health and CMV-seronegative. V gene TRBV29-1 combines with J gene TRBJ1-2, with a possible D match to TRBD1 (6 bases). The CDR3 nucleotides are TGCAGCGCACGGGGGGGCGCCAACTACGAATCTAACTATGGCTACACCTTC. Encoded protein: CSARGGANYESNYGYTF.